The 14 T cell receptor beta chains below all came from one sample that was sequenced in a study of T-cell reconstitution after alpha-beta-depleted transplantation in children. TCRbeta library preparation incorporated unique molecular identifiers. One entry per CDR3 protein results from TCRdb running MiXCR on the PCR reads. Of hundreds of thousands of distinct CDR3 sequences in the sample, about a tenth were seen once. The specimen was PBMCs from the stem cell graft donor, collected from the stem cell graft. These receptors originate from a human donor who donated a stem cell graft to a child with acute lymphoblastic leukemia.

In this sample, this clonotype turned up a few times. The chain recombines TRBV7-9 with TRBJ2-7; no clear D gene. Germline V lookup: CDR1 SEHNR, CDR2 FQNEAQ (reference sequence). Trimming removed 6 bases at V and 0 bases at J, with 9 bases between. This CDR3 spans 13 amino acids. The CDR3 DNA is TGTGCCAGCAGTTTTCACAGCTCCTACGAGCAGTACTTC. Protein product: CASSFHSSYEQYF.

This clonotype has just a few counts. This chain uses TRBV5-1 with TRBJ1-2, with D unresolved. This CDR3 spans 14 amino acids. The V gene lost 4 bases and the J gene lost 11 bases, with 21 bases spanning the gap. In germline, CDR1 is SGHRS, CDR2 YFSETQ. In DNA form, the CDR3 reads TGCGCCAGCAGCCCTCGGGATCCGTCGGAGGAATACACCTTC. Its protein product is CASSPRDPSEEYTF. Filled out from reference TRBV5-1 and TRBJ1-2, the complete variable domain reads KAGVTQTPRYLIKTRGQQVTLSCSPISGHRSVSWYQQTPGQGLQFLFEYFSETQRNKGNFPGRFSGRQFSNSRSEMNVSTLELGDSALYLCASSPRDPSEEYTFGSGTRLTVV.

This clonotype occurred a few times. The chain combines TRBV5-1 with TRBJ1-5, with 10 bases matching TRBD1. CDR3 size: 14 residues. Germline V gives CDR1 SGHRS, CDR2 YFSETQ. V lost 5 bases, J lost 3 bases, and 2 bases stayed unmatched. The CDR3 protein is CASRGQGNNQPQHF. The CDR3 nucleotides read TGCGCCAGCAGGGGACAGGGGAACAATCAGCCCCAGCATTTT.

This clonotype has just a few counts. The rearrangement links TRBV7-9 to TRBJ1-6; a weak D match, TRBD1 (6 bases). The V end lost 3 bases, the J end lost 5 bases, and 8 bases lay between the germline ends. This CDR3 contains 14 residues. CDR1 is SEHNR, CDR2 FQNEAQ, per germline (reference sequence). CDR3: CASSFGQNNSPLHF. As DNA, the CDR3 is TGTGCCAGCAGCTTCGGACAGAATAATTCACCCCTCCACTTT.

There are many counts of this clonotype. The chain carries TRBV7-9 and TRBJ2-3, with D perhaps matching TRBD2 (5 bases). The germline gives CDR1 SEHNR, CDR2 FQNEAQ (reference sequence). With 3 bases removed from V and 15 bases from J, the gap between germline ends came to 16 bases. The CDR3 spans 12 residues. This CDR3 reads CASSFSEGSLYF. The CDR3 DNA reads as TGTGCCAGCAGCTTTTCCGAGGGTTCGTTATATTTT.

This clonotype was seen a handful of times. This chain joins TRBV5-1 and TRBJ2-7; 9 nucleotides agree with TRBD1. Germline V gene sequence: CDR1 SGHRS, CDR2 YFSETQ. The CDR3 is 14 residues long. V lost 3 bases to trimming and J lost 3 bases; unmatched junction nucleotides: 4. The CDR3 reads CASSWEGQGYEQYF. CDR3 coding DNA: TGCGCCAGCAGCTGGGAGGGACAGGGCTACGAGCAGTACTTC. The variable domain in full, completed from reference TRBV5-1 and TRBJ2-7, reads KAGVTQTPRYLIKTRGQQVTLSCSPISGHRSVSWYQQTPGQGLQFLFEYFSETQRNKGNFPGRFSGRQFSNSRSEMNVSTLELGDSALYLCASSWEGQGYEQYFGPGTRLTVT.

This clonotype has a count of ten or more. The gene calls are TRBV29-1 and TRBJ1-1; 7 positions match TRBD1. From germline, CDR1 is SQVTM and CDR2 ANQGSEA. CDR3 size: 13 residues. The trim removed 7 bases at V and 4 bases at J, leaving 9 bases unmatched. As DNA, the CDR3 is TGCAGCGGCGGTGACAGGGCCGGCACTGAAGCTTTCTTT. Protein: CSGGDRAGTEAFF.

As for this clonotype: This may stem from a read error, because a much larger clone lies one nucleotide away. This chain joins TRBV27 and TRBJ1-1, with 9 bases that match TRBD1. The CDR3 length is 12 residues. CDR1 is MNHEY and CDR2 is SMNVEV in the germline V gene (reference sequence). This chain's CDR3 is CASSLGDRAPCF. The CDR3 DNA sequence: TGTGCCAGCAGTTTGGGGGACAGGGCCCCTTGCTTT.

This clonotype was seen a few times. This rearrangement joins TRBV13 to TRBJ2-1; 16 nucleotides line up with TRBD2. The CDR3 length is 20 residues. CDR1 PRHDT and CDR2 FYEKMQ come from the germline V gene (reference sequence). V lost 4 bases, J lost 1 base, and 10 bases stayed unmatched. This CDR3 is CASSSFVGTSGGASYNEQFF. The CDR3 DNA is TGTGCCAGCAGCTCATTCGTTGGGACTAGCGGGGGGGCATCCTACAATGAGCAGTTCTTC.

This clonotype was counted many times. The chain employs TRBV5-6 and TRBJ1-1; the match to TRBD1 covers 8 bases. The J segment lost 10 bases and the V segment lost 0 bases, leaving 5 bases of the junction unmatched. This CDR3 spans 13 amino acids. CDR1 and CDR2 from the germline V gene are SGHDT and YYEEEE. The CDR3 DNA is TGTGCCAGCAGCTTGGAATACAGGGGGACAGCTTTCTTT. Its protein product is CASSLEYRGTAFF.

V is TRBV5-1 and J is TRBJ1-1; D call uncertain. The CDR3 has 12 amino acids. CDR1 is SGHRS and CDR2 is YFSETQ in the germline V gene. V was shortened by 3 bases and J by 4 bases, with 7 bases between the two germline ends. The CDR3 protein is CASSYHGTEAFF. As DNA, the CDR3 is TGCGCCAGCAGCTACCATGGCACTGAAGCTTTCTTT.

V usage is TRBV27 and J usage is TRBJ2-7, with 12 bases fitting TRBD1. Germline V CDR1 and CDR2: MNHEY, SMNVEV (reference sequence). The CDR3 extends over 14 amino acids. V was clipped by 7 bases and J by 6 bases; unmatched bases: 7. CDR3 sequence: CASTAGTGGGEQYF. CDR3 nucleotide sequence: TGTGCCAGCACCGCCGGGACAGGGGGCGGCGAGCAGTACTTC.

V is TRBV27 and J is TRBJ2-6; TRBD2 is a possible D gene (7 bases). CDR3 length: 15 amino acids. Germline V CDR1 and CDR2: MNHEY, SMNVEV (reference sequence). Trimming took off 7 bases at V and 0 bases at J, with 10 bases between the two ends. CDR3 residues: CASKGGGSGANVLTF. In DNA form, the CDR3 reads TGTGCCAGCAAAGGGGGGGGCTCTGGGGCCAACGTCCTGACTTTC. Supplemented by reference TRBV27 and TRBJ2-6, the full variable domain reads EAQVTQNPRYLITVTGKKLTVTCSQNMNHEYMSWYRQDPGLGLRQIYYSMNVEVTDKGDVPEGYKVSRKEKRNFPLILESPSPNQTSLYFCASKGGGSGANVLTFGAGSRLTVL.

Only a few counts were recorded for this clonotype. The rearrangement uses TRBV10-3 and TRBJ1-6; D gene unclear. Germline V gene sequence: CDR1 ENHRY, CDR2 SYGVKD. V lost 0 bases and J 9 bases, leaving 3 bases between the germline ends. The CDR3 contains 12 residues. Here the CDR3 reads CAISESVSPLHF. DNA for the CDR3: TGTGCCATCAGTGAGTCGGTTTCACCCCTCCACTTT.